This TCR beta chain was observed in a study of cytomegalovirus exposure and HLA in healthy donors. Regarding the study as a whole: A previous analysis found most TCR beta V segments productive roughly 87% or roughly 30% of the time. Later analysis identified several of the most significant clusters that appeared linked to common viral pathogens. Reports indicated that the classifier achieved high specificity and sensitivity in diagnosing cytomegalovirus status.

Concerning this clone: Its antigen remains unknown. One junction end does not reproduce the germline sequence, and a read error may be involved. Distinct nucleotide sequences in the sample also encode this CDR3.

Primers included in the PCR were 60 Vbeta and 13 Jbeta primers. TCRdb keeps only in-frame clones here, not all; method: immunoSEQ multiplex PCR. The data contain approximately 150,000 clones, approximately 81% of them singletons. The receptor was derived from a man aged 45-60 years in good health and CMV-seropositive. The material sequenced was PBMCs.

The CDR3 spells CASRSQGYSNQPQHF. The CDR3 nucleotides read TGTGCCAGCAGGAGTCAGGGTTATAGCAATCAGCCCCAACATTTT. The chain couples TRBV28 to TRBJ1-5, with D possibly being TRBD1 (5 bases). CDR3 length: 15 amino acids. The germline V gene encodes CDR1 MDHEN and CDR2 SYDVKM.